The 27 T cell receptor beta chains below come from one sample, sequenced in a study of patients and donors after allogeneic stem cell transplantation. MiXCR, run by TCRdb on the RT-PCR reads, gives a single entry per CDR3 protein. The repertoire includes around 200,000 distinct CDR3 sequences, 35% to 45% of them detected once, and around 10% sits in the top ten. Sample: blood, either unsorted or a sorted T cell fraction (not recorded which). Source of these receptors: a human donor who was either an allogeneic HSCT recipient or a stem cell or donor lymphocyte infusion donor (not recorded which). It is not recorded whose cells these are; they may come from a transplant donor.

This chain uses TRBV29-1 with TRBJ2-7; D may be TRBD1 (7 bases). Looked up from germline, CDR1 is SQVTM and CDR2 is ANQGSEA. The CDR3 covers 14 residues. V lost 6 bases and J lost 0, with 15 bases in between. DNA for the CDR3: TGCAGCGTCTTTCAGGGGGGCCCCTCCTACGAGCAGTACTTC. This gives the protein CSVFQGGPSYEQYF.

The chain couples TRBV5-1 to TRBJ2-5; D may match TRBD1 or TRBD2 (6 bases each). V was shortened by 4 bases and J by 0 bases, with 10 bases between the two germline ends. This CDR3 contains 14 residues. Germline assignment: CDR1 SGHRS and CDR2 YFSETQ. This CDR3 reads CASSRGQNQETQYF. DNA for the CDR3: TGCGCCAGCAGCCGGGGGCAGAACCAAGAGACCCAGTACTTC.

The chain has TRBV7-2 and TRBJ1-5; TRBD1 might be the D (5 bases). V lost 1 base and J 2 bases, leaving 12 bases between the germline ends. CDR1 is SGHTA and CDR2 is FQGNSA in the germline V gene. CDR3 length: 16 residues. CDR3 DNA sequence: TGTGCCAGCAGCTTAGTGCCCGTGGGGGGCAATCAGCCCCAGCATTTT. Translated, it gives CASSLVPVGGNQPQHF.

This clonotype was detected a few times. The genes are TRBV25-1 and TRBJ2-3, with 11 bases identical to TRBD2. Germline trimming cut 6 bases from V and 4 bases from J; bases unmatched to any gene: 9. The V gene's germline CDR1 is MGHDK and CDR2 SYGVNS. CDR3 length: 16 residues. CDR3 region: CASSSTSGVPADTQYF. The CDR3 coding sequence is TGTGCCAGCAGCTCGACTAGCGGGGTACCGGCAGATACGCAGTATTTT.

Only a few counts were recorded for this clonotype. The CDR3 sequence: CASMGPGLRDTEAFF. CDR3 DNA: TGTGCCAGCATGGGACCGGGACTCAGGGACACTGAAGCTTTCTTT. The rearrangement uses TRBV6-1 and TRBJ1-1, with D maybe TRBD1 (5 bases). The CDR3 is 15 amino acids. V was cut by 7 bases and J by 3 bases, with 18 bases left in between. From germline, CDR1 is MNHNS and CDR2 SASEGT.

This clonotype was seen a handful of times. This chain links TRBV4-2 with TRBJ2-1; D may be TRBD1 (6 bases). The CDR3 covers 15 residues. Per germline, CDR1 LGHNA and CDR2 YNFKEQ. Trimming shortened V by 3 bases and J by 5 bases, and 14 bases separated the two germline ends. Here the CDR3 reads CASSQLGRGDNEQFF. CDR3 coding DNA: TGTGCCAGCAGCCAGCTCGGCAGGGGAGACAATGAGCAGTTCTTC.

The V gene is TRBV20-1, the J gene TRBJ2-7; no firm D call. V lost 1 base and J 4 bases, leaving 11 bases between the germline ends. The CDR3 contains 13 residues. CDR1 and CDR2 from the germline V gene are DFQATT and SNEGSKA (reference sequence). DNA of the CDR3: TGCAGTGCTAGAGCGGGCAGAGAGTACGAGCAGTACTTC. Translation: CSARAGREYEQYF.

The chain combines TRBV9 with TRBJ1-5; D not certain. Trimming stripped 0 bases from V and 9 bases from J, with 10 bases between. CDR1 is SGDLS, CDR2 YYNGEE, per germline. The CDR3 length is 13 residues. The CDR3 DNA reads TGTGCCAGCAGCGTAGGGACGGGTCGGCCCCAGCATTTT. Protein sequence: CASSVGTGRPQHF.

The J gene is TRBJ1-6, the V gene TRBV11-2; D remains ambiguous. Germline lookup yields CDR1 SGHAT and CDR2 FQNNGV. The CDR3 is made up of 14 amino acids. The germline V and J ends were trimmed by 2 bases and 6 bases, with 8 bases remaining between them. The DNA of the CDR3 is TGTGCCAGCAGCTTAAGGTGGCTTAATTCACCCCTCCACTTT. Amino acids: CASSLRWLNSPLHF.

There are a few counts of this clonotype. The chain uses TRBV27 and TRBJ2-7; TRBD1 or TRBD2 may be the D gene (7 bases each). The CDR3 extends over 14 amino acids. Trimming removed 2 bases at V and 3 bases at J, with 11 bases between. Germline V CDR1 and CDR2: MNHEY, SMNVEV (reference sequence). CDR3 in amino acids: CASSLSGDSYEQYF. CDR3 sequence (DNA): TGTGCCAGCAGTTTAAGCGGGGACAGCTACGAGCAGTACTTC.

This clonotype was found a few times. The chain's CDR3 is CASSRDSLNTEAFF. CDR3 nucleotides: TGTGCCAGCAGCCGGGACAGTTTGAACACTGAAGCTTTCTTT. This chain connects TRBV5-6 to TRBJ1-1; the match to TRBD1 covers 7 bases. The V and J ends lost 4 bases and 0 bases, in that order; junction bases with no gene match: 3. From germline, CDR1 is SGHDT and CDR2 YYEEEE. The CDR3 contains 14 residues.

V is TRBV5-1 and J is TRBJ1-1; D not certain. Trimming stripped 4 bases from V and 3 bases from J, with 13 bases between. In germline, CDR1 is SGHRS, CDR2 YFSETQ. The length of the CDR3 is 14 residues. Here the CDR3 reads CASSLGDGYTEAFF. In nucleotides, the CDR3 is TGCGCCAGCAGCCTAGGAGACGGATACACTGAAGCTTTCTTT.

The chain couples TRBV6-6 to TRBJ2-2; no firm D call. Per germline, CDR1 MNHNY and CDR2 SVGAGI (reference sequence). The CDR3 has 15 residues. Trimming cost V 4 bases and J 4 bases, with 13 bases left between them. Here the CDR3 reads CASSSSASGTGELFF. CDR3 coding DNA: TGTGCCAGCAGTTCGAGCGCATCGGGCACCGGGGAGCTGTTTTTT.

V is TRBV29-1 and J is TRBJ2-5; D is perhaps TRBD1 (5 bases). Germline V gene lookup returns CDR1 SQVTM and CDR2 ANQGSEA. V lost 6 bases and J lost 1, with 9 bases in between. CDR3 length equals 12 residues. The CDR3 nucleotides are TGCAGCGTGCGACAGTCCCAAGAGACCCAGTACTTC. This gives the protein CSVRQSQETQYF.

The chain carries TRBV19 and TRBJ1-2; the match to TRBD1 covers 7 bases. This CDR3 is 14 amino acids long. CDR1 is LNHDA, CDR2 SQIVND, per germline (reference sequence). J gave up 2 bases and V 9 bases, and 9 bases lay outside the gene matches. CDR3 region: CARSPVTGNYGYTF. CDR3 nucleotide sequence: TGTGCCAGAAGTCCAGTGACAGGGAACTATGGCTACACCTTC.

The rearrangement uses TRBV3-1 and TRBJ1-1; no reliable D call. Trimming removed 1 base at V and 7 bases at J, with 16 bases between. The CDR3 sequence is 15 residues long. The germline V gene has CDR1 LGHDT and CDR2 YNNKEL (reference sequence). Here the CDR3 DNA reads TGTGCCAGCAGCCAAGGCCTGGAAACAGCCTATGAAGCTTTCTTT. Translating it yields CASSQGLETAYEAFF.

This rearrangement joins TRBV10-3 to TRBJ1-1; no reliable D call. The CDR3 extends over 12 amino acids. Trimming cost V 8 bases and J 0 bases, with 7 bases left between them. CDR1 and CDR2 (germline): ENHRY, SYGVKD. The CDR3 bases are TGTGCCATCGAAGACATGAACACTGAAGCTTTCTTT. Translation gives CAIEDMNTEAFF.

This clonotype was found a few times. This chain connects TRBV14 to TRBJ1-5; possibly TRBD1 for D (5 bases). Germline lookup yields CDR1 SGHDN and CDR2 FVKESK. This CDR3 has 15 residues. The germline V and J ends were trimmed by 2 bases and 7 bases, with 15 bases remaining between them. The CDR3 DNA follows: TGTGCCAGCAGCCAAACAGGTGCTAGCACCCAGCCCCAGCATTTT. This codes for CASSQTGASTQPQHF.

J is TRBJ2-1 and V is TRBV9; no firm D call. This CDR3 spans 15 amino acids. Per germline, CDR1 SGDLS and CDR2 YYNGEE. V lost 0 bases, J lost 8 bases, and 15 bases lay in between. CDR3 loop: CASSVGLGKGDEQFF. Here the CDR3 DNA reads TGTGCCAGCAGCGTAGGGTTAGGTAAGGGCGATGAGCAGTTCTTC.

This clonotype has more than one count but fewer than ten. The chain employs TRBV15 and TRBJ1-3; D unclear. This CDR3 is built from 15 residues. Germline V gene lookup returns CDR1 LNHNV and CDR2 YYDKDF (reference sequence). Trimming cost V 0 bases and J 1 base, with 7 bases left between them. The CDR3 region is CATSRDTVSGNTIYF. The CDR3 coding sequence is TGTGCCACCAGCAGAGATACAGTTTCTGGAAACACCATATATTTT.

The chain links TRBV28 to TRBJ2-7; 9 bases agree with TRBD2. J was trimmed by 6 bases and V by 2 bases; bases with no gene match: 5. The CDR3 contains 14 residues. CDR1 is MDHEN and CDR2 is SYDVKM in the germline V gene. The CDR3 loop reads CASSLTGLAPEQYF. DNA for the CDR3: TGTGCCAGCAGTTTAACGGGACTAGCCCCCGAGCAGTACTTC.

This clonotype was observed a few times. The CDR3 protein is CASSQDLGTHYGYTF. CDR3 sequence (DNA): TGTGCCAGCAGCCAAGATCTCGGGACACACTATGGCTACACCTTC. The chain employs TRBV3-1 and TRBJ1-2; D perhaps matches TRBD1 (6 bases). The CDR3 extends over 15 amino acids. Trimming cost V 0 bases and J 3 bases, with 11 bases left between them. Germline lookup yields CDR1 LGHDT and CDR2 YNNKEL (reference sequence). Full variable domain (rest looked up from reference TRBV3-1 and TRBJ1-2): DTAVSQTPKYLVTQMGNDKSIKCEQNLGHDTMYWYKQDSKKFLKIMFSYNNKELIINETVPNRFSPKSPDKAHLNLHINSLELGDSAVYFCASSQDLGTHYGYTFGSGTRLTVV.

This chain joins TRBV24-1 and TRBJ2-2; no definite D call. Between the trimmed V and J ends, which lost 3 bases and 6 bases, there was a span of 13 bases. The CDR3 is 15 residues long. CDR1 KGHDR and CDR2 SFDVKD come from the germline V gene. CDR3 sequence reads: CATSDPADLPGELFF. Here the CDR3 DNA reads TGTGCCACCAGTGATCCCGCGGACCTTCCCGGGGAGCTGTTTTTT.

This chain joins TRBV12-3 or TRBV12-4 and TRBJ2-1, with D possibly being TRBD2 (6 bases). The CDR3 consists of 14 residues. V lost 6 bases to trimming and J lost 10 bases, with 19 bases between them. The CDR3 sequence: CASSPLLGAGEQFF. DNA for the CDR3: TGTGCCAGCAGCCCCCTCCTAGGGGCGGGGGAGCAGTTCTTC.

The chain recombines TRBV7-2 with TRBJ2-1; 8 bases map to TRBD1. The ends lost 4 bases at V and 6 bases at J; junction bases unmatched: 11. Germline V lookup: CDR1 SGHTA, CDR2 FQGNSA. The CDR3 length is 16 residues. The CDR3 DNA reads TGTGCCAGCAGCTCCCCCTACAGGGGGAAGGTCAATGAGCAGTTCTTC. Its translation is CASSSPYRGKVNEQFF.

This clonotype was seen a few times. The rearrangement links TRBV5-1 to TRBJ2-3; D not resolved. In germline, CDR1 is SGHRS, CDR2 YFSETQ. Trimming stripped 2 bases from V and 0 bases from J, with 7 bases between. This CDR3 spans 14 amino acids. CDR3 sequence reads: CASSFPESTDTQYF. Here the CDR3 DNA reads TGCGCCAGCAGCTTCCCAGAGAGCACAGATACGCAGTATTTT.

This clonotype was observed at least ten times. The chain joins TRBV4-2 to TRBJ2-5, with D possibly being TRBD1 or TRBD2 (6 bases each). The CDR3 runs to 16 residues. Trimming removed 0 bases at V and 1 base at J, with 12 bases between. Germline V lookup: CDR1 LGHNA, CDR2 YNFKEQ. DNA for the CDR3: TGTGCCAGCAGCCAAGATTTAGGGGGGTCCCAAGAGACCCAGTACTTC. This codes for CASSQDLGGSQETQYF.